These T cell receptor beta chains were read from a single sample in a study of beta chain features in type 1 diabetes. TCRdb's copy holds only in-frame clones and misses some; the assay was immunoSEQ multiplex PCR. The sample consists of about 620,000 clones, around a sixth of them appearing once. Sequenced material: naive CD4+ T cells from blood. These receptors originate from a man in his late teens or twenties in good health. The CDR3 runs from the conserved cysteine through the conserved F or W. The order of the fields is clone size, CDR3 length, V gene, D gene, J gene, CDR3 DNA, CDR3 protein. A D gene is named only where the DNA matches it firmly. Size values are once, few and many counts, or a class for expanded clones, and some rows have none.

>few|15|TRBV7-2|TRBD1|TRBJ2-7
TGTGCCAGCAGCTTCGGACAGGGGGCGCTTTACGAGCAGTACTTC
CASSFGQGALYEQYF
>-|12|TRBV28|TRBD1|TRBJ1-4
TGTGCCAGCGGCAGGGGGCATGAAAAACTGTTTTTT
CASGRGHEKLFF
>few|15|TRBV6-6|-|TRBJ2-7
TGTGCCAGCAGTTACTCGAGGCAGAACTCCTACGAGCAGTACTTC
CASSYSRQNSYEQYF
>-|18|TRBV18|-|TRBJ1-1
TGTGCCAGCTCACTCAGCCTATCCAGGGACACCTCGAACACTGAAGCTTTCTTT
CASSLSLSRDTSNTEAFF
>-|13|TRBV2|-|TRBJ2-7
TGTGCCAGCATATCCGGGAGCGCCTACGAGCAGTACTTC
CASISGSAYEQYF
>-|13|TRBV10-3|-|TRBJ1-2
TGTGCCATCACCAAAGACAGTCCGTATGGCTACACCTTC
CAITKDSPYGYTF
>-|15|TRBV7-9|-|TRBJ2-3
TGTGCCAGCAGCCACAAGGATCCTAGCACAGATACGCAGTATTTT
CASSHKDPSTDTQYF
>few|15|TRBV7-3|TRBD1|TRBJ2-1
TGTGCCAGCAGCTTAAAAGGGGGCAACTACAATGAGCAGTTCTTC
CASSLKGGNYNEQFF
>-|14|TRBV5-6|TRBD2|TRBJ2-7
TGTGCCAGCAGCCGCCGCGGGAGCTCCTACGAGCAGTACTTC
CASSRRGSSYEQYF
>few|15|TRBV11-1|TRBD1|TRBJ1-6
TGTGCCAGCAGCTTGGGGACAGTCTTTAATTCACCCCTCCACTTT
CASSLGTVFNSPLHF
>few|12|TRBV18|-|TRBJ1-4
TGTGCCAGCTCACCCGAAGGAGAAAAACTGTTTTTT
CASSPEGEKLFF
>few|13|TRBV29-1|-|TRBJ2-7
TGCAGCGTTGTAAGCGGGCTCTCCTACGAGCAGTACTTC
CSVVSGLSYEQYF
>few|14|TRBV29-1|-|TRBJ1-5
TGCAGCGTTGATTACGGGGGCGGCAATCAGCCCCAGCATTTT
CSVDYGGGNQPQHF
>few|13|TRBV19|-|TRBJ2-2
TGTGCCAGTAGTGCCGATCTCACCGGGGAGCTGTTTTTT
CASSADLTGELFF
>few|12|TRBV5-5|-|TRBJ1-1
TGTGCCAGCAGCTTGCAGGCTTGGGAAGCTTTCTTT
CASSLQAWEAFF
>few|16|TRBV5-4|-|TRBJ1-1
TGTGCCAGCAGCGCTGGCATTTGGGGGGCGAACACTGAAGCTTTCTTT
CASSAGIWGANTEAFF
>-|14|TRBV2|-|TRBJ1-1
TGTGCCAGCAGTGCACAGGGAGGGAACACTGAAGCTTTCTTT
CASSAQGGNTEAFF
>-|16|TRBV19|TRBD2|TRBJ2-1
TGTGCCAGTAGTATAGGCCTAGCGGGAGCGTACAATGAGCAGTTCTTC
CASSIGLAGAYNEQFF
>few|14|TRBV2|-|TRBJ2-5
TGTGCCAGCACCTACCTTGGACAGCAAGAGACCCAGTACTTC
CASTYLGQQETQYF
>-|11|TRBV19|-|TRBJ2-2
TGTGCCAGCAGGTTCACCGGGGAGCTGTTTTTT
CASRFTGELFF
>few|12|TRBV11-2|-|TRBJ2-7
TGTGCCAGCAGCCCGGGGCTCTACGAGCAGTACTTC
CASSPGLYEQYF
>few|17|TRBV7-9|-|TRBJ2-1
TGTGCCAGCAGAAGACTTTTGGACAGGGCCGATTCTCGGGAGGAGTTCTTC
CASRRLLDRADSREEFF
>few|15|TRBV6-6|-|TRBJ2-3
TGTGCCAGCAGACAGACAGGATCAAGCACAGATACGCAGTATTTT
CASRQTGSSTDTQYF
>-|15|TRBV6-5|-|TRBJ1-5
TGTGCCAGCAGATTGTACAGTTTAAGCAATCAGCCCCAGCATTTT
CASRLYSLSNQPQHF
>few|16|TRBV7-3|TRBD2|TRBJ2-5
TGTGCCAGCAGCTTAACAGTAGCGGGGGGCCAAGAGACCCAGTACTTC
CASSLTVAGGQETQYF
>few|15|TRBV5-1|TRBD1|TRBJ2-1
TGCGCCAGCAGCTTGGCGGGGACAGCTTACAATGAGCAGTTCTTC
CASSLAGTAYNEQFF
>-|17|TRBV25-1|-|TRBJ1-4
TGTGCCAGCAGTCAGGAGGGCTCAGGGTTTTTTAATGAAAAACTGTTTTTT
CASSQEGSGFFNEKLFF
>few|14|TRBV30|TRBD1|TRBJ1-2
TGTGCCTGGAGTGTTATGTGGACAGGGGTAGGCTACACCTTC
CAWSVMWTGVGYTF
>-|14|TRBV15|-|TRBJ1-1
TGTGCCACGAGGTCGTCCGGGGGCAACACTGAAGCTTTCTTT
CATRSSGGNTEAFF
>-|16|TRBV19|-|TRBJ1-2
TGTGCCAGCCGCCCCTACGGCGTGAGGGCCCCTAGCGGCTACACCTTC
CASRPYGVRAPSGYTF
>-|15|TRBV7-2|-|TRBJ2-7
TGTGCCAGCAGCCGTACCGGGACTTTCTCCTACGAGCAGTACTTC
CASSRTGTFSYEQYF
>-|15|TRBV18|TRBD2|TRBJ2-1
TGTGCCAGCTCACCACAGCGGGGGAACTACAATGAGCAGTTCTTC
CASSPQRGNYNEQFF
>-|14|TRBV18|-|TRBJ1-5
TGTGCCAGCTGCTCCCAACTGGGAAATCAGCCCCAGCATTTT
CASCSQLGNQPQHF
>few|14|TRBV2|-|TRBJ2-2
TGTGCCAGCGCCGGGAGAACGAACACCGGGGAGCTGTTTTTT
CASAGRTNTGELFF
>-|15|TRBV27|-|TRBJ1-5
TGTGCCAGCAGTTTACTGGCTGGGGGCAATCAGCCCCAGCATTTT
CASSLLAGGNQPQHF
>-|11|TRBV7-3|-|TRBJ2-1
TGTGCCAGCAGCCCCTTCTATGAGCAGTTCTTC
CASSPFYEQFF
>-|14|TRBV7-9|-|TRBJ1-5
TGTGCCAGCAGCCCGGACAGCATCAATCAGCCCCAGCATTTT
CASSPDSINQPQHF
>once|15|TRBV6-6|-|TRBJ2-7
TGTGCCAGCAGGGACCCCGGAGGTGGTGCCTACGAGCAGTACTTC
CASRDPGGGAYEQYF
>-|15|TRBV21-1|-|TRBJ1-1
TGTGCCAGCAGCAAGGAGGGACACTTGAACACTGAAGCTTTCTTT
CASSKEGHLNTEAFF
>few|18|TRBV14|-|TRBJ2-1
TGTGCCAGCAGCCAAGGGGCCAGAAGGGGGAACTCCTACAATGAGCAGTTCTTC
CASSQGARRGNSYNEQFF
>-|18|TRBV7-9|TRBD2|TRBJ2-7
TGTGCCAGCAGCTTCCCGCCCCATGGACTAGCGGGGACCTACGAGCAGTACTTC
CASSFPPHGLAGTYEQYF
>few|14|TRBV5-1|TRBD2|TRBJ2-5
TGCGCCAGCAGCGTAAATAGCGGGAGTGAGACCCAGTACTTC
CASSVNSGSETQYF
>-|14|TRBV7-2|-|TRBJ1-2
TGTGCCAGCAGCCCGGTTGGGGCCGGCTATGGCTACACCTTC
CASSPVGAGYGYTF
>few|13|TRBV5-1|-|TRBJ1-5
TGCGCCAGCAGCTTGGCCGAAAATCAGCCCCAGCATTTT
CASSLAENQPQHF
>-|12|TRBV5-1|-|TRBJ2-3
TGCGCCAGCAGCTTGGGCGAATATACGCAGTATTTT
CASSLGEYTQYF
>-|14|TRBV29-1|-|TRBJ1-3
TGCAGCGTTGACCGTCTACAAAATGGAAACACCATATATTTT
CSVDRLQNGNTIYF
>few|14|TRBV6-5|TRBD1|TRBJ1-1
TGTGCCAGCAGGGGGACAGTCATGAACACTGAAGCTTTCTTT
CASRGTVMNTEAFF
>few|11|TRBV20-1|-|TRBJ2-7
TGCAGTGCTAGGGCAGCCTACGAGCAGTACTTC
CSARAAYEQYF